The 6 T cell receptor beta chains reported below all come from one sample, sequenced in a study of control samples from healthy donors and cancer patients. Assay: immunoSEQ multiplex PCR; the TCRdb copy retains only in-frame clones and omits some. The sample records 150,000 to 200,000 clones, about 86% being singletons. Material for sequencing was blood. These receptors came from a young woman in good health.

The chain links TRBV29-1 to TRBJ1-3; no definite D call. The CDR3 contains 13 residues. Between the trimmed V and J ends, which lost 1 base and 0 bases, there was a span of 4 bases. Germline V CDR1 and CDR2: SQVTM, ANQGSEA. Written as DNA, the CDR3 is TGCAGCGTTGAAGGGGTCTCTGGAAACACCATATATTTT. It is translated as CSVEGVSGNTIYF.

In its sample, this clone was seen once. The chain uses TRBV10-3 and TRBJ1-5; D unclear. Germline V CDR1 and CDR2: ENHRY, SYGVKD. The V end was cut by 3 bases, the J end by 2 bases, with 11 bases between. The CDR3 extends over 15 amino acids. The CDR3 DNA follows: TGTGCCATCAGTGAAGAACCATCGGGCAATCAGCCCCAGCATTTT. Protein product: CAISEEPSGNQPQHF.

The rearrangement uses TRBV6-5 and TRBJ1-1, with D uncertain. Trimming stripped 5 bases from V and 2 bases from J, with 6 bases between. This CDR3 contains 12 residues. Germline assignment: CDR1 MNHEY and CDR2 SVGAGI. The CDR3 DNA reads TGTGCCAGCAGTCCCTCCAACACTGAAGCTTTCTTT. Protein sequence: CASSPSNTEAFF.

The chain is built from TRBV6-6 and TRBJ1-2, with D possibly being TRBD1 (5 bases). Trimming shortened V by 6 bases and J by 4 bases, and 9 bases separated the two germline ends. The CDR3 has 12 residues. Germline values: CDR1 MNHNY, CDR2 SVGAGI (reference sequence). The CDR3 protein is CASSQGAYGYTF. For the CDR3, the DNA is TGTGCCAGCAGCCAGGGAGCCTATGGCTACACCTTC.

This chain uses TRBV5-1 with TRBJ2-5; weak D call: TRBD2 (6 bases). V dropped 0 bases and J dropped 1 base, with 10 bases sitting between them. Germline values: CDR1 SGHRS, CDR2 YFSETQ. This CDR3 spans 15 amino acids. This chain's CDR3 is CASSLGQGGQETQYF. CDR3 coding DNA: TGCGCCAGCAGCTTGGGGCAGGGAGGCCAAGAGACCCAGTACTTC. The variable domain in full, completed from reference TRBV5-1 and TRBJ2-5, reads KAGVTQTPRYLIKTRGQQVTLSCSPISGHRSVSWYQQTPGQGLQFLFEYFSETQRNKGNFPGRFSGRQFSNSRSEMNVSTLELGDSALYLCASSLGQGGQETQYFGPGTRLLVL.

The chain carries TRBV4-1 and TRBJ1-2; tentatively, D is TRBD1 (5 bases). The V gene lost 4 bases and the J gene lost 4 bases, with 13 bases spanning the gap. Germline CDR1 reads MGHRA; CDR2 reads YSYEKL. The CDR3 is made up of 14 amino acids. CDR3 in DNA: TGCGCCAGCAGCCTAAGTCGGGACGGCTATGGCTACACCTTC. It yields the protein CASSLSRDGYGYTF.